The entry that follows covers one TCR beta chain sequence. The table lists this clonotype with many counts. Its antigen is not yet known. Within one base of it there is no much larger clone, and no base qualities were kept. The data stem from a study of spatial heterogeneity in lung cancer (dated by TCRdb to about 2019). At the level of the whole study: Donors were 70 or so patients with early-stage, untreated non-small cell lung cancer from the lung TRACERx cohort. Follow-up PBMC samples were sequenced whenever available, with a median time to follow-up of approximately 23 months after resection. The study linked features of the TCR repertoire to counts of nonsynonymous mutations, which were determined by whole-exome sequencing of tumor tissue. Beta-chain transcripts were consistently detected in greater numbers than alpha-chain transcripts, which likely reflects a higher abundance of beta-chain transcripts. In non-small cell lung cancer, the study made a quantitative comparison of TCR alpha and beta repertoires among multiple tumor regions, matched nontumor lung and blood. At surgery, both alpha and beta chains were TCR-sequenced in 220 tumor regions, fewer than 85 matched nontumor lung samples and some 60 PBMC samples. In the raw uncorrected reads, each unique combination of TCR and UMI appeared more than ten times on average. On the study overall, not on this receptor specifically: Only approximately 13 patients were included in the comparisons of baseline and follow-up blood repertoires. Ubiquitous expanded tumor TCRs were detected in blood more often at tumor resection than at routine follow-up. Confirming at a functional level the hypothesis that regional TCRs recognize regional mutations was considered to require additional single-cell paired TCR alpha and beta sequencing.

This specimen's time point label, per the study, means: blood at routine non-recurrence follow-up after resection. For TCR sequencing, whole RNA was extracted from tumor and nontumor lung tissue, or from cryopreserved PBMC samples, and no cell sorting was done. Only patients with enough RNA available from two or more tumor regions were chosen for TCR sequencing. Library prep was done by 5' RACE. Sequencing was performed on a NextSeq 500. The TCR library protocol attached a unique molecular identifier to each TCR cDNA molecule to allow correction of PCR and sequencing errors. In the authors' own workflow: TCR identification, UMI-based error correction and CDR3 extraction were all carried out with Decombinator tools. TCRs above a frequency of 2 per 1,000, corresponding to the top 1% of the tumor frequency distribution, were defined as expanded. Each repertoire was subsampled 100 times to 5,000 TCRs, after which Renyi diversity was computed with the R vegan package. To build CDR3 similarity networks, amino acid triplet string-kernel similarity was used, and CDR3s were connected when their pairwise similarity was above 0.82. TCRdb reworked the public reads: Q25 trimming with fastp, MiXCR clone assembly, productive beta chains retained. Entries that share a CDR3 protein sequence are merged under the most common genes and DNA. These V and J calls derive from TCRdb rather than the authors' analysis. The sample has fewer than 30,000 distinct CDR3 sequences on record, roughly 6% of them singletons. Roughly a fifth of the sample is held by the ten biggest clonotypes.

The TCR comes from a male donor with early-stage non-small cell lung cancer. The sample here was PBMCs, taken at follow-up.

The bases read TGCAGTGCTAACCGACAGGGGGCGCATGATACGCAGTATTTT. It encodes CSANRQGAHDTQYF. The sequence is built from TRBV20-1 and TRBJ2-3; 10 middle bases align to TRBD1. Spanning cysteine to phenylalanine, the CDR3 consists of 14 amino acids. Only the CDR3 DNA stays, 42 bases, in frame from base 1. From a lookup of the germline V gene (reference sequence), CDR1 and CDR2 are DFQATT and SNEGSKA. V and J are trimmed by 4 bases and 6 bases, and the gene matches miss 7 bases of the junction.